The present T cell receptor beta chain was sequenced within a study of T cell changes during pregnancy in multiple sclerosis. Assay: immunoSEQ multiplex PCR; the TCRdb copy retains only in-frame clones and omits some. This table holds approximately 13,000 clones, about 90% found once. This CDR3 contains 12 residues. V lost 5 bases and J lost 6; bases outside the gene matches: 3. CDR1 is MNHEY, CDR2 SMNVEV, per germline (reference sequence). The chain recombines TRBV27 with TRBJ2-7, with 8 bases lining up with TRBD1. This clonotype was sampled from a female donor in good health, enrolled as a control in a pregnancy study. The material sequenced was CD8+ T cells from peripheral blood mononuclear cells, taken after pregnancy. The CDR3 coding sequence is TGTGCCAGCAGTGAACAGGGGGGCGAGCAGTACTTC. Translating it yields CASSEQGGEQYF.